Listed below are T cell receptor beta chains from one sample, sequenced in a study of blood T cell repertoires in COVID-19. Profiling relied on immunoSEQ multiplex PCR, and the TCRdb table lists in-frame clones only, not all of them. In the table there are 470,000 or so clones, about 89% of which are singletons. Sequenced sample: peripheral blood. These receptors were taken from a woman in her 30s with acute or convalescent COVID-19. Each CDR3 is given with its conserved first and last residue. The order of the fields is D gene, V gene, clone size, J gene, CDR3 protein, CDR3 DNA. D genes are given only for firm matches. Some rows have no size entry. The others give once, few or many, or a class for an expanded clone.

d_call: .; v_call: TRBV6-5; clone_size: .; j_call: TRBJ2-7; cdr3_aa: CASRSISYEQYF; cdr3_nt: TGTGCCAGCCGGTCCATTTCCTACGAGCAGTACTTC
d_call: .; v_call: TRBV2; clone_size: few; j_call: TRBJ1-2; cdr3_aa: CASSASFYGYTF; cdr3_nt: TGTGCCAGCAGTGCCAGTTTCTATGGCTACACCTTC
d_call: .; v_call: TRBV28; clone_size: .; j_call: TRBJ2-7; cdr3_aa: CASSLSQGRSYEQYF; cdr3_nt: TGTGCCAGCAGTTTATCACAGGGCCGTTCCTACGAGCAGTACTTC
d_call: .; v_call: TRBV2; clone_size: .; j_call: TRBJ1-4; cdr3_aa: CASSVAYGGGIPSNEKLFF; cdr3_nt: TGTGCCAGCAGTGTAGCGTACGGTGGGGGGATACCGTCGAATGAAAAACTGTTTTTT
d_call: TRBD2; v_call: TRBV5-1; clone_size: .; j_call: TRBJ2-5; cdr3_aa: CASSQSGGRGTETQYF; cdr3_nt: TGCGCCAGCAGCCAATCGGGGGGGCGTGGGACGGAGACCCAGTACTTC
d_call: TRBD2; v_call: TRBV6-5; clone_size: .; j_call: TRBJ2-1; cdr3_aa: CASSYVTSGGGEQFF; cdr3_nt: TGTGCCAGCAGTTACGTTACTAGCGGGGGGGGTGAGCAGTTCTTC
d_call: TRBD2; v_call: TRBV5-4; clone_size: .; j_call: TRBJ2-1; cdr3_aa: CASSLAAGKHNEQFF; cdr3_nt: TGTGCCAGCAGCTTGGCAGCGGGGAAACACAATGAGCAGTTCTTC
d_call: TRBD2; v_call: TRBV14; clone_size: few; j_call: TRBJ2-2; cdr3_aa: CASSQVNAGGTGELFF; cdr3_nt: TGTGCCAGCAGCCAAGTAAACGCGGGGGGCACCGGGGAGCTGTTTTTT
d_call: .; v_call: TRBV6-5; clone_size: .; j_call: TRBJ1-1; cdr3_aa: CASRYRAGTRHFF; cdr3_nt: TGTGCCAGCAGATATCGCGCCGGGACACGTCACTTCTTT
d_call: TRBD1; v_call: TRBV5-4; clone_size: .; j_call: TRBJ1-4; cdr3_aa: CASSTGTGREKLFF; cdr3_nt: TGTGCCAGCAGCACCGGGACAGGGCGAGAAAAACTGTTTTTT
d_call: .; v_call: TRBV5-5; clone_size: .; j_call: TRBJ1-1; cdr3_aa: CASSLVLPDGSTEAFF; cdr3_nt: TGTGCCAGCAGCTTGGTGCTCCCGGACGGGAGCACTGAAGCTTTCTTT
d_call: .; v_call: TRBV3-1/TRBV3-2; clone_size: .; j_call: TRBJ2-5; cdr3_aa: CASSPTGQETQYF; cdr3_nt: TGTGCCAGCAGCCCCACAGGACAGGAGACCCAGTACTTC
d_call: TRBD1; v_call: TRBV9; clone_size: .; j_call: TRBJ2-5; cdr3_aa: CASSVASGGWETQYF; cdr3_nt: TGTGCCAGCAGCGTAGCCTCAGGGGGCTGGGAGACCCAGTACTTC
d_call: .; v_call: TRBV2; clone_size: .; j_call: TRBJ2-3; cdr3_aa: CASSAISTDTQYF; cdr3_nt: TGTGCCAGCAGTGCAATTAGCACAGATACGCAGTATTTT
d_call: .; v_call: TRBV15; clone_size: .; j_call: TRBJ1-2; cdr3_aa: CATSSSGVYGYTF; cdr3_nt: TGTGCCACCAGCAGTTCCGGGGTATATGGCTACACCTTC
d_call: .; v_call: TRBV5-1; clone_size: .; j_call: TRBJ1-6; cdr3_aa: CASRGGQFFNSPLHF; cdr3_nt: TGCGCCAGCAGGGGCGGACAGTTTTTTAATTCACCCCTCCACTTT
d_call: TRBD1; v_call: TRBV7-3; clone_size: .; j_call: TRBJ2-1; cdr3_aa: CASSLTRDRHNEQFF; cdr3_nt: TGTGCCAGCAGTCTCACCCGGGACAGACACAATGAGCAGTTCTTC
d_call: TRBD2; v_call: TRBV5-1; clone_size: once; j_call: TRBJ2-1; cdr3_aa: CASSLRSGGSYNEQFF; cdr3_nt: TGCGCCAGCAGCTTACGTAGCGGGGGTTCCTACAATGAGCAGTTCTTC
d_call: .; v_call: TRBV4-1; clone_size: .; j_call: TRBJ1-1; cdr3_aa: CASSQGVGTEAFF; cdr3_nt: TGCGCCAGCAGCCAGGGAGTCGGCACTGAAGCTTTCTTT
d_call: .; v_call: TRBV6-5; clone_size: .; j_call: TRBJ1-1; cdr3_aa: CASRITGNTEAFF; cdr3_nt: TGTGCCAGCAGGATAACAGGAAACACTGAAGCTTTCTTT
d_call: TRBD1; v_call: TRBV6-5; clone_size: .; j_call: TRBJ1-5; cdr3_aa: CATKGQGAPGQPQHF; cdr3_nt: TGTGCCACGAAAGGACAGGGGGCGCCTGGTCAGCCCCAGCATTTT
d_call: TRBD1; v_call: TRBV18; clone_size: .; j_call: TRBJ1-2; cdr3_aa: CASSAPGTGDYGYTF; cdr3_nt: TGTGCCAGCTCAGCACCCGGGACAGGGGACTATGGCTACACCTTC